This T cell receptor beta chain was found in a study of TIL therapy for anti-PD-1-resistant metastatic lung cancer. Turning to the study itself: Tumor harvest preceded PD-1/PD-L1 blockade, followed by nivolumab treatment. Tumors carried a median around 1.4 non-synonymous mutations per megabase.

Sequencing used immunoSEQ v3. The protocol was immunoSEQ multiplex PCR, while the TCRdb copy is restricted to in-frame clones and leaves out a portion. The repertoire includes tens of thousands of clones, 70% to 90% of them detected once, and 5% sits in the top ten. Germline values: CDR1 MNHNY, CDR2 SVGAGI (reference sequence). The CDR3 totals 14 residues. Trimming removed 2 bases at V and 2 bases at J, with 10 bases between. The time point denotes: pre-treatment sample, taken before nivolumab and TIL therapy. The starting material was blood, obtained at baseline. The receptor was derived from a person aged 25-85 years with non-small cell lung cancer. This chain connects TRBV6-6 to TRBJ2-7; D call uncertain. As DNA, the CDR3 is TGTGCCAGCAGTTACCCAGGACCTCCCTACGAGCAGTACTTC. As protein: CASSYPGPPYEQYF.